Following are 20 T cell receptor beta chains from one sample sequenced in a study of blood T cell repertoires in COVID-19. Sequenced by immunoSEQ multiplex PCR; TCRdb stores in-frame clones only, minus some. Among about 51,000 clones listed, 87% were seen once. Specimen: peripheral blood. These receptors all come from a man in his fifties or sixties with active COVID-19.

The gene calls are TRBV7-8 and TRBJ1-5; 8 nucleotides match TRBD1. V dropped 1 base and J dropped 7; count of bases not matched to a gene: 6. Germline CDR1 is SGHVS and CDR2 is FQNEAQ. The CDR3 runs 15 residues. This chain's CDR3 is CASSLGRGQGQPQHF. The DNA of the CDR3 is TGTGCCAGCAGCTTAGGACGCGGACAGGGACAGCCCCAGCATTTT.

This chain links TRBV3-1 (or the pseudogene TRBV3-2) with TRBJ2-1, with 14 nucleotides matching TRBD2. V lost 5 bases to trimming and J lost 6 bases; unmatched junction nucleotides: 3. Germline values: CDR1 LGHDT, CDR2 YNNKEL (reference sequence). This CDR3 spans 15 amino acids. This CDR3 is CASSSGLAGVNEQFF. As DNA, the CDR3 is TGTGCCAGCAGCTCGGGACTAGCGGGAGTCAATGAGCAGTTCTTC.

The CDR3 protein is CASGGDGWLAFF. The CDR3 region has the DNA TGTGCCAGCGGAGGCGATGGGTGGTTGGCTTTCTTT. J is TRBJ1-1 and V is TRBV12-3 or TRBV12-4, with D unclear. Between the trimmed V and J ends, which lost 8 bases and 11 bases, there was a span of 18 bases. The CDR3 is 12 residues long.

The gene calls are TRBV2 and TRBJ2-1, with 10 bases that match TRBD1. With 8 bases clipped from V and 6 bases from J, the junction kept 4 bases outside the gene matches. CDR3 length: 13 amino acids. CDR1 is SNHLY and CDR2 is FYNNEI in the germline V gene. For the CDR3, the DNA is TGTGCCAGCGACAGGGGGCATGGCAATGAGCAGTTCTTC. It specifies CASDRGHGNEQFF.

This clone was counted only a few times. The chain employs TRBV7-8 and TRBJ2-2; D perhaps matches TRBD1 (5 bases). The CDR3 runs to 16 residues. The V gene's germline CDR1 is SGHVS and CDR2 FQNEAQ. Trimming cost V 1 base and J 3 bases, with 12 bases left between them. This CDR3 reads CASSLVRREHTGELFF. Here the CDR3 DNA reads TGTGCCAGCAGCTTAGTACGCAGGGAACACACCGGGGAGCTGTTTTTT.

The CDR3 loop is CASSLGSGASSGQYF. In nucleotides, the CDR3 is TGTGCCAGCAGTTTAGGTTCAGGGGCGTCTTCGGGGCAGTACTTC. The chain couples TRBV27 to TRBJ2-7; D perhaps matches TRBD1 (6 bases). Germline-derived CDR1 and CDR2 are MNHEY and SMNVEV (reference sequence). The CDR3 is 15 residues long. Trimming cost V 2 bases and J 9 bases, with 20 bases left between them.

This sequence joins TRBV7-2 and TRBJ2-6; possibly TRBD2 for D (6 bases). This CDR3 spans 17 amino acids. Germline V gene lookup returns CDR1 SGHTA and CDR2 FQGNSA. V was shortened by 1 base and J by 1 base, with 11 bases between the two germline ends. The CDR3 DNA is TGTGCCAGCAGCTTAGGTGGGGGGAGGTCTGGGGCCAACGTCCTGACTTTC. This sequence encodes CASSLGGGRSGANVLTF.

The sample holds a few counts of this clone. The genes are TRBV7-8 and TRBJ2-7, with D perhaps TRBD2 (6 bases). The germline V and J ends were trimmed by 6 bases and 9 bases, with 21 bases remaining between them. This CDR3 region has 14 residues. Germline loops: CDR1 SGHVS, CDR2 FQNEAQ. The CDR3 DNA is TGTGCCAGCAGTTTCGAGACCGTCCAGGGAGGGCAGTACTTC. Translation gives CASSFETVQGGQYF.

The chain combines TRBV7-8 with TRBJ2-7, with 10 bases aligning to TRBD2. The CDR3 loop spans 15 amino acids. Germline values: CDR1 SGHVS, CDR2 FQNEAQ. V was pared by 6 bases and J by 3 bases, with 8 bases of the junction left unmatched. The CDR3 region is CASSFASGRYYEQYF. CDR3 DNA sequence: TGTGCCAGCAGTTTCGCTAGCGGGAGATACTACGAGCAGTACTTC.

The genes are TRBV5-1 and TRBJ2-5, with D unresolved. V was cut by 2 bases and J by 0 bases, with 8 bases left in between. The germline gives CDR1 SGHRS, CDR2 YFSETQ. The CDR3 runs to 14 residues. DNA of the CDR3: TGCGCCAGCAGCTTATGGCTAGACCAAGAGACCCAGTACTTC. This encodes CASSLWLDQETQYF. The full variable domain, with the rest looked up from reference TRBV5-1 and TRBJ2-5, is KAGVTQTPRYLIKTRGQQVTLSCSPISGHRSVSWYQQTPGQGLQFLFEYFSETQRNKGNFPGRFSGRQFSNSRSEMNVSTLELGDSALYLCASSLWLDQETQYFGPGTRLLVL.

The chain employs TRBV10-3 and TRBJ1-1; D remains unclear. CDR1 is ENHRY and CDR2 is SYGVKD in the germline V gene. V lost 0 bases to trimming and J lost 0 bases, with 5 bases between them. There are 14 residues in the CDR3. CDR3 DNA: TGTGCCATCAGTGAGTCGTACATGAACACTGAAGCTTTCTTT. It specifies CAISESYMNTEAFF.

CDR3: CASSTVSPGNTIYF. The CDR3 bases are TGTGCCAGCAGTACGGTTAGCCCTGGAAACACCATATATTTT. This chain connects TRBV3-1 (or the pseudogene TRBV3-2) to TRBJ1-3; unclear D gene. CDR1 is LGHDT and CDR2 is YNNKEL in the germline V gene (reference sequence). This CDR3 spans 14 amino acids. V was clipped by 6 bases and J by 2 bases, with 11 bases between them.

The chain links TRBV11-3 to TRBJ2-1, with D perhaps matching TRBD1 (6 bases). The CDR3 loop spans 13 amino acids. Germline V lookup: CDR1 SGHNT, CDR2 YENEEA. With 4 bases removed from V and 4 bases from J, the gap between germline ends came to 8 bases. CDR3 coding DNA: TGTGCCAGCAGCTCAGGACAGTACAATGAGCAGTTCTTC. Its protein is CASSSGQYNEQFF.

The genes are TRBV11-2 and TRBJ2-3; weak D call: TRBD2 (6 bases). The germline V gene encodes CDR1 SGHAT and CDR2 FQNNGV. V lost 5 bases and J 14 bases, leaving 14 bases between the germline ends. The CDR3 runs 11 residues. CDR3 residues: CASSTRLEPYF. The CDR3 DNA reads as TGTGCCAGCAGCACCCGACTAGAGCCGTATTTT.

J is TRBJ1-1 and V is TRBV9; D remains ambiguous. CDR3 length: 13 residues. Germline lookup yields CDR1 SGDLS and CDR2 YYNGEE. The V gene lost 3 bases and the J gene lost 0 bases, with 6 bases spanning the gap. The CDR3 bases are TGTGCCAGCAGCGATACAGTGAACACTGAAGCTTTCTTT. Translating gives CASSDTVNTEAFF. Supplemented by reference TRBV9 and TRBJ1-1, the full variable domain reads DSGVTQTPKHLITATGQRVTLRCSPRSGDLSVYWYQQSLDQGLQFLIQYYNGEERAKGNILERFSAQQFPDLHSELNLSSLELGDSALYFCASSDTVNTEAFFGQGTRLTVV.

The J gene is TRBJ2-1, the V gene TRBV11-2, with unresolved D. V dropped 0 bases and J dropped 0 bases, with 9 bases sitting between them. Germline-derived CDR1 and CDR2 are SGHAT and FQNNGV. The CDR3 spans 16 residues. The CDR3 protein is CASSLDPWSSYNEQFF. The CDR3 coding sequence is TGTGCCAGCAGCTTAGATCCTTGGAGCTCCTACAATGAGCAGTTCTTC.

The V and J genes are TRBV7-6 and TRBJ2-1; possibly TRBD1 for D (6 bases). Per germline, CDR1 SGHVS and CDR2 FNYEAQ. This CDR3 comprises 15 residues. Trimming took off 5 bases at V and 6 bases at J, with 17 bases between the two ends. The DNA for the CDR3 is TGTGCCAGCAGCCTCAGGGGATCCCCCACCAATGAGCAGTTCTTC. Translated: CASSLRGSPTNEQFF.

V gene TRBV5-1 combines with J gene TRBJ2-2; 8 bases match TRBD1. Germline assignment: CDR1 SGHRS and CDR2 YFSETQ. J lost 2 bases, V lost 4 bases, and 4 bases had no gene match. The length of the CDR3 is 15 residues. The CDR3, as DNA: TGCGCCAGCAGCGCGGACAGGGTTAACACCGGGGAGCTGTTTTTT. It encodes CASSADRVNTGELFF.

V gene TRBV11-2 combines with J gene TRBJ2-7; D unresolved. V was shortened by 0 bases and J by 7 bases, with 10 bases between the two germline ends. CDR1 is SGHAT and CDR2 is FQNNGV in the germline V gene. This CDR3 comprises 13 residues. The CDR3 loop reads CASSLDPIREQYF. The CDR3 coding sequence is TGTGCCAGCAGCTTAGATCCTATCCGGGAGCAGTACTTC.

This chain links TRBV18 with TRBJ2-7; 8 bases match TRBD1. This CDR3 has 14 residues. V gave up 6 bases and J gave up 1 base; unmatched junction bases: 5. Per the germline V gene, CDR1 is KGHSH and CDR2 is LQKENI. CDR3 loop: CASSPNRGSYEQYF. CDR3 DNA: TGTGCCAGCTCCCCCAACAGGGGGTCCTACGAGCAGTACTTC. Full variable domain (outside the CDR3, taken from reference TRBV18 and TRBJ2-7): NAGVMQNPRHLVRRRGQEARLRCSPMKGHSHVYWYRQLPEEGLKFMVYLQKENIIDESGMPKERFSAEFPKEGPSILRIQQVVRGDSAAYFCASSPNRGSYEQYFGPGTRLTVT.